This TCR beta chain was sequenced during a study of T cell responses to AZD1222 COVID-19 vaccine. General study results and limits: White British people made up most donors, females outnumbered males, and clonal diversity was possibly underestimated.

V shed 4 bases and J shed 3 bases, with 13 bases lying between them. Germline CDR1 and CDR2: SNHLY and FYNNEI. The CDR3 has 15 amino acids. The repertoire was sequenced with immunoSEQ multiplex PCR; TCRdb's copy has only in-frame clones and lacks some. The sample comprises around 91,000 clones, 70% to 90% of which are singletons, and around 21% rests with the top ten. In its sample, this clone was seen a few times. Antigen unknown. This TCR derives from an adult in good health. The chain joins TRBV2 to TRBJ1-5; D is uncertain. This specimen was peripheral blood, taken on day 0 of AZD1222 vaccination. The CDR3 region is CASSGEQQSNQPQHF. CDR3 DNA: TGTGCCAGCAGTGGGGAACAGCAATCCAATCAGCCCCAGCATTTT.